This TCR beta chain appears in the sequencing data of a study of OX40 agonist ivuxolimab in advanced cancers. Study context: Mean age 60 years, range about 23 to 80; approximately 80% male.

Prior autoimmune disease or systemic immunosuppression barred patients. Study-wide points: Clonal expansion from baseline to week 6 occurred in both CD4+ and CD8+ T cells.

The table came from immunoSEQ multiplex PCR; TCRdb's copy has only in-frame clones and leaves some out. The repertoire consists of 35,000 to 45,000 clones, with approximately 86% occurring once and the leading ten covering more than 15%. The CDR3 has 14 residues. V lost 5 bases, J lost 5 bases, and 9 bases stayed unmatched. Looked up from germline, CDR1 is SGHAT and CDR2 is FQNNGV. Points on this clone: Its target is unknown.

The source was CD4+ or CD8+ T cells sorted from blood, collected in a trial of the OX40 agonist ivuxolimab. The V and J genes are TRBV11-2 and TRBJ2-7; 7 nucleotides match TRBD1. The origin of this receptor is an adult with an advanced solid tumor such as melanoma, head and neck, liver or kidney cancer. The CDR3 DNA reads TGTGCCAGCAGCCCCGCCGGGACAGCCGACGAGCAGTACTTC. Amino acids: CASSPAGTADEQYF.